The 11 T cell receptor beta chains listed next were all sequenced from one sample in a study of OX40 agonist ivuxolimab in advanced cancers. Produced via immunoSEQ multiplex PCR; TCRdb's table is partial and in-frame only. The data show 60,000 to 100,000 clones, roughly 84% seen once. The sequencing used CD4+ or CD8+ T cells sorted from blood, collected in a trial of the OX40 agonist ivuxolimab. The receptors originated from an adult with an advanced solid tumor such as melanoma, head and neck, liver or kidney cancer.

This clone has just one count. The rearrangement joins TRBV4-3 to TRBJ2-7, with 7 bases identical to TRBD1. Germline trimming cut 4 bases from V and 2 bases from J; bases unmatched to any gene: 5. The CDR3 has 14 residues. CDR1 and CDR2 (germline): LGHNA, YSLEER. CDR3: CASSLRQGPYEQYF. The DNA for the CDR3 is TGCGCCAGCAGCCTACGACAGGGACCCTACGAGCAGTACTTC.

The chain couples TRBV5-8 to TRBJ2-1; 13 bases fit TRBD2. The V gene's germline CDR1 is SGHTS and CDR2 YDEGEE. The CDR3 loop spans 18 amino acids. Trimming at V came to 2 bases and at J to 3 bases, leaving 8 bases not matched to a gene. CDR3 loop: CASSLLRTSGSFYNEQFF. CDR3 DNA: TGTGCCAGCAGCTTACTTCGGACTAGCGGGAGTTTCTACAATGAGCAGTTCTTC.

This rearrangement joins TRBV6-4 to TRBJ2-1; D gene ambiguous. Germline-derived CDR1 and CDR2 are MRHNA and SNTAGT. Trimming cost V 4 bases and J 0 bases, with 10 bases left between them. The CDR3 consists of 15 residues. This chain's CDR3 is CASSVPPNSYNEQFF. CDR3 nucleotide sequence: TGTGCCAGCAGTGTACCACCCAACTCCTACAATGAGCAGTTCTTC.

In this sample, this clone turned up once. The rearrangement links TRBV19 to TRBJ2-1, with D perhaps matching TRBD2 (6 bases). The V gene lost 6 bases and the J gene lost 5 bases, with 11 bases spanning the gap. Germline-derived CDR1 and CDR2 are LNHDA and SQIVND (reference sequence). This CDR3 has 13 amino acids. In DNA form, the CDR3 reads TGTGCCAGTAGGGGTCGGGGGAACAATGAGCAGTTCTTC. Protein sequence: CASRGRGNNEQFF.

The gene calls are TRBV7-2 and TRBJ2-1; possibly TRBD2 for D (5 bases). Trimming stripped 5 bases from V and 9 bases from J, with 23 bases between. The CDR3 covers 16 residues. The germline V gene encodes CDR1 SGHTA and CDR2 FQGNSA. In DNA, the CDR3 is TGTGCCAGCAGCCCAACGCCGCCGGGGTCTCGTGGTGAGCAGTTCTTC. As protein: CASSPTPPGSRGEQFF.

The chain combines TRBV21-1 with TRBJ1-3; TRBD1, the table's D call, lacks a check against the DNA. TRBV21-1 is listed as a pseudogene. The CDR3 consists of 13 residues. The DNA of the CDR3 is TGTGCCAGCGAGGTGGACAGGGAGGACACCATATATTTT. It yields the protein CASEVDREDTIYF.

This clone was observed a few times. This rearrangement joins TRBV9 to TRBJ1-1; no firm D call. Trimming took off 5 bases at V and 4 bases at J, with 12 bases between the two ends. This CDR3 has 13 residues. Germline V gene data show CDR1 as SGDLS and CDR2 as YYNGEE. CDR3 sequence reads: CASSLPTSTEAFF. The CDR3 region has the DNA TGTGCCAGCAGTCTTCCGACGTCCACTGAAGCTTTCTTT.

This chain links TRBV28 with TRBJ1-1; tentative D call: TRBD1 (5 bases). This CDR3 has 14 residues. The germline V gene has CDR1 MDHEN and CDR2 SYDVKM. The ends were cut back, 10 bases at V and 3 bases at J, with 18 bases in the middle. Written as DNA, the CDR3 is TGTGCCATCGAAAACCCGACAGATCACACTGAAGCTTTCTTT. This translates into CAIENPTDHTEAFF.

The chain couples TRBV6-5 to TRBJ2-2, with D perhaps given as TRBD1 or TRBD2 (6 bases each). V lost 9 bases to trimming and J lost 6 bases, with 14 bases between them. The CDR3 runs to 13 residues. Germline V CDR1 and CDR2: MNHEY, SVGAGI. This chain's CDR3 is CASRGPVPGELFF. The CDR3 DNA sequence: TGTGCCAGTCGGGGGCCCGTTCCCGGGGAGCTGTTTTTT.

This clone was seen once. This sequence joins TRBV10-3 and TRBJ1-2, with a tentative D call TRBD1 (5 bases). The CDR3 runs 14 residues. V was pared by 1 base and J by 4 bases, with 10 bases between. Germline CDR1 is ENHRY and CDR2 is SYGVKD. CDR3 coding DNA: TGTGCCATCAGTGAGTTTGGGGCTGGCTATGGCTACACCTTC. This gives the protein CAISEFGAGYGYTF.

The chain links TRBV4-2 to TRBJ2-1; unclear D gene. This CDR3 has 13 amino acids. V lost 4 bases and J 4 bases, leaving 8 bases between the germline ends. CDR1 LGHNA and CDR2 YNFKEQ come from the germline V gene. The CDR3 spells CASSPPSYNEQFF. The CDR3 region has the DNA TGTGCCAGCAGCCCACCTAGTTACAATGAGCAGTTCTTC.